This entry lists 16 T cell receptor beta chains sequenced from one sample in a study of shared clonotypes between healthy human individuals. Only in-frame clones appear in the TCRdb table, and some are missing; sequencing was by immunoSEQ multiplex PCR. This table holds hundreds of thousands of clones, about 96% found once. Sequenced input: naive CD4+ T cells sorted from blood. Subset meaning: CD45RA+ positively selected. These receptors were taken from a woman between 25 and 40 years old in good health.

The chain couples TRBV9 to TRBJ2-1; 7 bases are shared with TRBD2. CDR3 length: 15 amino acids. Trimming took 0 bases from V and 7 from J; bases not matched to a gene: 7. CDR1 SGDLS and CDR2 YYNGEE come from the germline V gene. CDR3 loop: CASSVVGEGRNEQFF. The CDR3 DNA is TGTGCCAGCAGCGTAGTGGGGGAGGGGCGTAATGAGCAGTTCTTC.

The gene calls are TRBV6-1 and TRBJ2-3; maybe TRBD1 (5 bases). V was cut by 4 bases and J by 0 bases, with 14 bases left in between. Looked up from germline, CDR1 is MNHNS and CDR2 is SASEGT. The CDR3 is made up of 16 amino acids. The CDR3 is CASSALGAISTDTQYF. For the CDR3, the DNA is TGTGCCAGCAGTGCCCTAGGGGCAATTAGCACAGATACGCAGTATTTT.

The gene calls are TRBV28 and TRBJ1-5; a weak D match, TRBD1 (5 bases). Deletions cut 5 bases from V and 3 bases from J, with 14 bases between. CDR3 length: 15 residues. In germline, CDR1 is MDHEN, CDR2 SYDVKM. CDR3 loop: CASSHGTGHNQPQHF. In DNA form, the CDR3 reads TGTGCCAGCAGTCACGGGACTGGACACAATCAGCCCCAGCATTTT.

The V and J genes are TRBV7-2 and TRBJ1-5; TRBD1 agrees at 9 bases. J was trimmed by 0 bases and V by 4 bases; bases with no gene match: 7. CDR3 size: 17 residues. The germline gives CDR1 SGHTA, CDR2 FQGNSA. DNA for the CDR3: TGTGCCAGCAGCTACACCGGGACAGGGCTTAGCAATCAGCCCCAGCATTTT. Its translation: CASSYTGTGLSNQPQHF.

The V gene is TRBV6-5, the J gene TRBJ1-4; D possibly corresponds to TRBD1 (6 bases). This CDR3 has 14 residues. Germline lookup yields CDR1 MNHEY and CDR2 SVGAGI. The ends were cut back, 5 bases at V and 7 bases at J, with 14 bases in the middle. This chain's CDR3 is CASSRRGGGEKLFF. CDR3 nucleotides: TGTGCCAGCAGTCGGCGAGGGGGAGGTGAAAAACTGTTTTTT.

This clone was found once. The chain uses TRBV6-5 and TRBJ1-2; D gene ambiguous. From germline, CDR1 is MNHEY and CDR2 SVGAGI. The germline V and J ends were trimmed by 2 bases and 0 bases, with 13 bases remaining between them. This CDR3 region has 16 residues. The CDR3 bases are TGTGCCAGCAGTTACGAAACAGCCGGGGCTAACTATGGCTACACCTTC. It translates to CASSYETAGANYGYTF.

Notes on this clone: At one end the junction does not follow the germline gene, possibly because of a read error. The chain combines TRBV6-6 with TRBJ2-1; D is perhaps TRBD2 (6 bases). CDR3 length equals 13 residues. Germline CDR1 is MNHNY and CDR2 is SVGAGI (reference sequence). CDR3 region: CASARDSNNEQFF. CDR3 nucleotide sequence: TGTGCCAGCGCCCGGGACTCCAACAATGAGCAGTTCTTC.

The chain uses TRBV21-1 and TRBJ1-1. TRBV21-1 corresponds to a pseudogene. CDR3 size: 13 residues. In DNA, the CDR3 is TGTGCCAGCAGCAACGAGAAATACACTGAAGCTTTCTTT. It translates to CASSNEKYTEAFF.

V is TRBV5-1 and J is TRBJ1-3; TRBD1 aligns across 7 bases. The germline gives CDR1 SGHRS, CDR2 YFSETQ. V was pared by 2 bases and J by 0 bases, with 5 bases of the junction left unmatched. The CDR3 is 16 amino acids. CDR3 sequence reads: CASSFGDRSSGNTIYF. The CDR3 nucleotides are TGCGCCAGCAGCTTCGGGGACAGATCCTCTGGAAACACCATATATTTT.

The genes are TRBV6-1 and TRBJ2-7, with a possible D match to TRBD1 (6 bases). CDR3 size: 13 residues. Germline CDR1 is MNHNS and CDR2 is SASEGT. With 4 bases removed from V and 4 bases from J, the gap between germline ends came to 11 bases. The CDR3 nucleotides are TGTGCCAGCAGTGCTCGGGACAAGTACGAGCAGTACTTC. It translates to CASSARDKYEQYF.

This sequence joins TRBV28 and TRBJ1-2; 7 bases are a match to TRBD1. The CDR3 is 13 residues long. Germline loops: CDR1 MDHEN, CDR2 SYDVKM. Trimming removed 4 bases from V and 4 bases from J; junction bases left unmatched: 3. The CDR3 region has the DNA TGTGCCAGCAGTTCACAGGGGACCTATGGCTACACCTTC. Translated: CASSSQGTYGYTF.

This rearrangement joins TRBV7-6 to TRBJ2-3; the match to TRBD1 covers 9 bases. The V segment lost 5 bases and the J segment 2 bases; nucleotides outside the gene matches: 8. Germline loops: CDR1 SGHVS, CDR2 FNYEAQ. The CDR3 has 16 amino acids. CDR3 sequence: CASSVPGQGATDTQYF. The CDR3 DNA reads as TGTGCCAGCAGCGTACCGGGACAGGGAGCCACAGATACGCAGTATTTT.

The gene calls are TRBV19 and TRBJ2-7; 10 nucleotides align to TRBD2. The trim removed 5 bases at V and 7 bases at J, leaving 17 bases unmatched. Germline V gene data show CDR1 as LNHDA and CDR2 as SQIVND (reference sequence). CDR3 length: 17 residues. The CDR3 DNA is TGTGCCAGTAGTGCCCAGGGGGGGGGACTAGCGCGACAGGAGCAGTACTTC. Its translation is CASSAQGGGLARQEQYF.

The chain links TRBV5-1 to TRBJ2-1; D perhaps matches TRBD2 (5 bases). Deletions cut 1 base from V and 6 bases from J, with 14 bases between. Germline-derived CDR1 and CDR2 are SGHRS and YFSETQ. The CDR3 extends over 15 amino acids. CDR3 loop: CASSLWAGRPNEQFF. As DNA, the CDR3 is TGCGCCAGCAGCTTGTGGGCGGGTCGCCCCAATGAGCAGTTCTTC.

The V and J genes are TRBV11-2 and TRBJ2-3; 13 bases are shared with TRBD2. Germline CDR1 is SGHAT and CDR2 is FQNNGV. The ends lost 6 bases at V and 4 bases at J; junction bases unmatched: 10. The CDR3 runs 17 residues. The CDR3 sequence is CASSLFGTSGTADTQYF. The CDR3 DNA is TGTGCCAGCAGTCTCTTCGGGACTAGCGGGACCGCAGATACGCAGTATTTT.

About this clone: Within the sample, other DNA sequences also encode this same CDR3. This sequence joins TRBV5-1 and TRBJ2-6; D uncertain. CDR3 length: 15 amino acids. V lost 0 bases and J 0 bases, leaving 4 bases between the germline ends. The germline V gene has CDR1 SGHRS and CDR2 YFSETQ. The CDR3 DNA follows: TGCGCCAGCAGCTTGGGGGGCTCTGGGGCCAACGTCCTGACTTTC. Its translation is CASSLGGSGANVLTF.